This T cell receptor (beta chain) stems from a study of blood T cell repertoires in COVID-19. Profiling relied on immunoSEQ multiplex PCR, and the TCRdb table lists in-frame clones only, not all of them. The repertoire includes fewer than 350,000 clones, under 90% of them detected once, and about 2.9% sits in the top ten. Trimming removed 1 base from V and 4 bases from J; junction bases left unmatched: 5. CDR1 and CDR2 (germline): SGDLS, YYNGEE. There are 17 residues in the CDR3. The chain is built from TRBV9 and TRBJ2-1; 13 nucleotides agree with TRBD2. Material: peripheral blood. The origin of this receptor is a woman aged 55-69 years with active or convalescent COVID-19. The CDR3, as DNA: TGTGCCAGCAGCGTACCGGAGACTAGCGGGGGGTACAATGAGCAGTTCTTC. Translated, it gives CASSVPETSGGYNEQFF.